Shown below are 24 T cell receptor beta chains from a single sample sequenced in a study of neoadjuvant nivolumab and ipilimumab in lung cancer. Some clones are missing from TCRdb's copy, which holds only in-frame ones; the method was immunoSEQ multiplex PCR. Found here are tens of thousands of clones, approximately 89% of them singletons; the top ten hold 2.5% to 3.5%. Specimen: peripheral blood, collected before neoadjuvant nivolumab, alone or with ipilimumab. These receptors came from an adult with non-small cell lung cancer.

J is TRBJ2-5 and V is TRBV6-5; D might be TRBD2 (7 bases). Germline loops: CDR1 MNHEY, CDR2 SVGAGI. The CDR3 consists of 12 residues. Trimming left V 6 bases short and J 5 bases short, with 10 bases between. For the CDR3, the DNA is TGTGCCAGCAGAGGGGGGGAGGAGACCCAGTACTTC. Translation gives CASRGGEETQYF.

In its sample, this clone was seen once. The J gene is TRBJ1-1, the V gene TRBV20-1; the D is unclear. CDR1 and CDR2 (germline): DFQATT, SNEGSKA (reference sequence). Trimming shortened V by 4 bases and J by 11 bases, and 8 bases separated the two germline ends. This CDR3 region has 9 residues. Here the CDR3 DNA reads TGCAGTGCTAAACCGGCTGCTTTCTTT. It yields the protein CSAKPAAFF.

The chain couples TRBV11-2 to TRBJ2-3, with 7 nucleotides matching TRBD1. The J segment lost 5 bases and the V segment lost 2 bases, leaving 7 bases of the junction unmatched. CDR1 and CDR2 (germline): SGHAT, FQNNGV. The CDR3 contains 15 residues. The DNA for the CDR3 is TGTGCCAGCAGCTTAAGGGGGCCTATTATAGATACGCAGTATTTT. Protein sequence: CASSLRGPIIDTQYF.

The V and J genes are TRBV6-5 and TRBJ1-1, with a weak D call TRBD1 (5 bases). The germline gives CDR1 MNHEY, CDR2 SVGAGI. Trimming cost V 0 bases and J 1 base, with 9 bases left between them. CDR3 length equals 15 residues. The CDR3 is CASSYSTTANTEAFF. As DNA, the CDR3 is TGTGCCAGCAGTTACTCCACGACAGCGAACACTGAAGCTTTCTTT.

The chain employs TRBV6-5 and TRBJ1-1; D remains ambiguous. Germline CDR1 MNHEY, CDR2 SVGAGI. CDR3 length equals 14 residues. V was pared by 0 bases and J by 0 bases, with 5 bases between. The CDR3 sequence is CASSYSKLNTEAFF. The DNA of the CDR3 is TGTGCCAGCAGTTACTCGAAGTTGAACACTGAAGCTTTCTTT.

The J gene is TRBJ2-5, the V gene TRBV19; 7 bases agree with TRBD2. The V and J ends lost 8 bases and 2 bases, in that order; junction bases with no gene match: 11. CDR1 is LNHDA, CDR2 SQIVND, per germline (reference sequence). The CDR3 runs 15 residues. The CDR3 is CASGVTGGGQETQYF. CDR3 in DNA: TGTGCCAGTGGTGTGACGGGAGGAGGTCAAGAGACCCAGTACTTC.

This chain uses TRBV6-5 with TRBJ1-3; a possible D gene is TRBD1 (5 bases). The CDR3 totals 14 residues. The germline V and J ends were trimmed by 9 bases and 4 bases, with 16 bases remaining between them. CDR1 is MNHEY and CDR2 is SVGAGI in the germline V gene. In DNA, the CDR3 is TGTGCCAGTAAAAGGCGGGGACCCGGAAACACCATATATTTT. This gives the protein CASKRRGPGNTIYF.

The CDR3 loop reads CASSLRTGSTDTQYF. The CDR3 region has the DNA TGTGCCAGCAGCTTAAGAACAGGGTCCACAGATACGCAGTATTTT. The V gene is TRBV5-6, the J gene TRBJ2-3; D might be TRBD1 (6 bases). V lost 2 bases and J 2 bases, leaving 12 bases between the germline ends. The germline CDR1 and CDR2 sequences are SGHDT and YYEEEE. The CDR3 sequence is 15 residues long.

This rearrangement joins TRBV11-2 to TRBJ2-7, with D perhaps matching TRBD2 (5 bases). The CDR3 has 14 amino acids. The germline V gene has CDR1 SGHAT and CDR2 FQNNGV. V was trimmed by 4 bases and J by 3 bases, leaving 13 bases between them. CDR3 amino acids: CASSSLGLLYEQYF. DNA of the CDR3: TGTGCCAGCAGCTCCCTCGGACTTCTCTACGAGCAGTACTTC. The variable domain in full, completed from reference TRBV11-2 and TRBJ2-7, reads EAGVAQSPRYKIIEKRQSVAFWCNPISGHATLYWYQQILGQGPKLLIQFQNNGVVDDSQLPKDRFSAERLKGVDSTLKIQPAKLEDSAVYLCASSSLGLLYEQYFGPGTRLTVT.

In DNA form, the CDR3 reads TGTGCCAGCAGCCTTTACACTAGCGGGAGAAACGAGCAGTACTTC. Translated: CASSLYTSGRNEQYF. V usage is TRBV7-3 and J usage is TRBJ2-7; 11 bases agree with TRBD2. There are 15 residues in the CDR3. With 5 bases clipped from V and 5 bases from J, the junction kept 8 bases outside the gene matches. Germline CDR1 and CDR2: SGHTA and FQGTGA.

The V gene is TRBV2, the J gene TRBJ2-7; D ambiguous. Looked up from germline, CDR1 is SNHLY and CDR2 is FYNNEI. This CDR3 contains 11 residues. V lost 6 bases and J 1 base, leaving 4 bases between the germline ends. The CDR3 DNA sequence: TGTGCCAGCAGCGCTTCCTACGAGCAGTACTTC. Translation: CASSASYEQYF. Filled out from reference TRBV2 and TRBJ2-7, the complete variable domain reads EPEVTQTPSHQVTQMGQEVILRCVPISNHLYFYWYRQILGQKVEFLVSFYNNEISEKSEIFDDQFSVERPDGSNFTLKIRSTKLEDSAMYFCASSASYEQYFGPGTRLTVT.

The table lists this clone with a few counts. The chain recombines TRBV29-1 with TRBJ1-1, with 8 bases matching TRBD1. Germline V gives CDR1 SQVTM, CDR2 ANQGSEA. CDR3 length equals 11 residues. The ends lost 5 bases at V and 5 bases at J; junction bases unmatched: 1. CDR3 loop: CSVRQGTEAFF. The CDR3 region has the DNA TGCAGCGTTAGACAGGGGACTGAAGCTTTCTTT.

This sequence joins TRBV7-9 and TRBJ2-1, with 9 bases matching TRBD1. Trimming cost V 5 bases and J 6 bases; bases outside gene matches: 11. Germline lookup yields CDR1 SEHNR and CDR2 FQNEAQ (reference sequence). This CDR3 spans 16 amino acids. As DNA, the CDR3 is TGTGCCAGCAGCGGCCGGGACAGGGAAACCCTCAATGAGCAGTTCTTC. It codes for CASSGRDRETLNEQFF.

V and J are TRBV28 and TRBJ1-2; no clear D. V lost 7 bases, J lost 1 base, and 13 bases lay in between. This CDR3 region has 14 residues. Per the germline V gene, CDR1 is MDHEN and CDR2 is SYDVKM. CDR3 nucleotides: TGTGCCAGCAAGGGCGCGGTAATTAACTATGGCTACACCTTC. Its protein is CASKGAVINYGYTF.

V gene TRBV6-1 combines with J gene TRBJ2-1, with 8 bases that match TRBD1. The junction had 8 bases not matched to a gene; V was cut back by 3 bases and J by 1 base. The CDR3 has 17 residues. The germline CDR1 and CDR2 sequences are MNHNS and SASEGT. The CDR3 sequence is CASSDRQGATSYNEQFF. The CDR3 bases are TGTGCCAGCAGTGATCGGCAGGGGGCAACATCCTACAATGAGCAGTTCTTC.

This sequence joins TRBV11-3 and TRBJ1-1; D is unresolved. Between the trimmed V and J ends, which lost 3 bases and 1 base, there was a span of 6 bases. The CDR3 loop spans 13 amino acids. Germline CDR1 and CDR2: SGHNT and YENEEA. The CDR3 coding sequence is TGTGCCAGCAGCTTGGTCAAGAACACTGAAGCTTTCTTT. It encodes CASSLVKNTEAFF.

This chain links TRBV6-4 with TRBJ2-3; 10 bases match TRBD1. Germline-derived CDR1 and CDR2 are MRHNA and SNTAGT. The CDR3 contains 15 residues. V was clipped by 0 bases and J by 5 bases; unmatched bases: 2. CDR3 protein: CASSDSGTGVDTQYF. In nucleotides, the CDR3 is TGTGCCAGCAGTGACTCGGGGACAGGGGTAGATACGCAGTATTTT.

The chain combines TRBV6-1 with TRBJ2-5; D call uncertain. Per germline, CDR1 MNHNS and CDR2 SASEGT. Trimming pared 7 bases from V and 5 bases from J, leaving 20 bases between. The length of the CDR3 is 15 residues. CDR3 in DNA: TGTGCCAGCACCCCTACGGGTGTCCTCGGGGAGACCCAGTACTTC. This encodes CASTPTGVLGETQYF.

V is TRBV7-2 and J is TRBJ2-3; no definite D call. The germline V and J ends were trimmed by 2 bases and 2 bases, with 17 bases remaining between them. Germline V gene sequence: CDR1 SGHTA, CDR2 FQGNSA. This CDR3 comprises 17 residues. This chain's CDR3 is CASSLLGLSGVTDTQYF. In DNA form, the CDR3 reads TGTGCCAGCAGCTTACTAGGATTGAGTGGTGTCACAGATACGCAGTATTTT.

In DNA form, the CDR3 reads TGTGCCAGCAGGGGGCTAGCGGAGACCCAGTACTTC. Translated: CASRGLAETQYF. The V and J genes are TRBV6-5 and TRBJ2-5, with D possibly TRBD2 on 6 matching bases. Between the trimmed V and J ends, which lost 6 bases and 5 bases, there was a span of 10 bases. The CDR3 is 12 amino acids. CDR1 and CDR2 (germline): MNHEY, SVGAGI.

This chain uses TRBV19 with TRBJ2-6; D is possibly TRBD1 (6 bases). The CDR3 is made up of 17 amino acids. CDR1 LNHDA and CDR2 SQIVND come from the germline V gene (reference sequence). Trimming stripped 0 bases from V and 2 bases from J, with 11 bases between. CDR3 amino acids: CASSIDLTGTGANVLTF. The CDR3 DNA sequence: TGTGCCAGTAGTATAGACCTTACAGGGACTGGGGCCAACGTCCTGACTTTC.

The genes are TRBV2 and TRBJ1-3, with D perhaps TRBD1 (5 bases). From germline, CDR1 is SNHLY and CDR2 FYNNEI. The CDR3 has 16 residues. The V end was cut by 5 bases, the J end by 0 bases, with 14 bases between. CDR3 coding DNA: TGTGCCAGCAGTCCCGGGGGACGGACCTCTGGAAACACCATATATTTT. Translated: CASSPGGRTSGNTIYF.

The chain employs TRBV19 and TRBJ1-1, with D tentatively TRBD1 (5 bases). The ends were cut back, 7 bases at V and 5 bases at J, with 14 bases in the middle. The CDR3 has 13 amino acids. Germline loops: CDR1 LNHDA, CDR2 SQIVND (reference sequence). CDR3 protein: CASNPSGGTEAFF. The CDR3 nucleotides read TGTGCCAGTAACCCCTCGGGGGGGACTGAAGCTTTCTTT.

This clone was observed once. The DNA for the CDR3 is TGTGCCAGCAGAAGGGCAGGGGATGCCGGGGAGCTGTTTTTT. It is translated as CASRRAGDAGELFF. This chain joins TRBV2 and TRBJ2-2; D is possibly TRBD1 (6 bases). This CDR3 is 14 amino acids long. Germline V gene sequence: CDR1 SNHLY, CDR2 FYNNEI. The germline V and J ends were trimmed by 6 bases and 6 bases, with 14 bases remaining between them.